These 10 T cell receptor beta chains were all obtained from the same sample, sequenced in a study of OX40 agonist ivuxolimab in advanced cancers. Produced via immunoSEQ multiplex PCR; TCRdb's table is partial and in-frame only. The sample shows about 78,000 clones, roughly 92% of them seen only once. Sample: CD4+ or CD8+ T cells sorted from blood, taken in a trial of the OX40 agonist ivuxolimab. The receptors stem from an adult with an advanced solid tumor such as melanoma, head and neck, liver or kidney cancer.

CDR3 nucleotide sequence: TGTGCCAGCAGCTTCAGATCGGGGGAGCTGTTTTTT. It codes for CASSFRSGELFF. The V call is TRBV5-4, the J call TRBJ2-2; D call uncertain. This CDR3 comprises 12 residues. Trimming removed 2 bases at V and 8 bases at J, with 7 bases between. CDR1 and CDR2 (germline): SGHNT, YYREEE (reference sequence).

This clone was detected a few times. J is TRBJ2-7 and V is TRBV19; TRBD2 aligns across 7 bases. CDR1 is LNHDA, CDR2 SQIVND, per germline (reference sequence). This CDR3 has 15 residues. The trim removed 4 bases at V and 3 bases at J, leaving 9 bases unmatched. The CDR3 DNA reads TGTGCCAGTAGTAACGAGCGGGACCGAGGCTACGAGCAGTACTTC. It yields the protein CASSNERDRGYEQYF. Looking up the rest from reference TRBV19 and TRBJ2-7 gives the full variable domain: DGGITQSPKYLFRKEGQNVTLSCEQNLNHDAMYWYRQDPGQGLRLIYYSQIVNDFQKGDIAEGYSVSREKKESFPLTVTSAQKNPTAFYLCASSNERDRGYEQYFGPGTRLTVT.

The rearrangement joins TRBV6-6 to TRBJ2-1, with TRBD1 identical over 12 bases. Germline CDR1 MNHNY, CDR2 SVGAGI (reference sequence). V shed 3 bases, J shed 7 bases, and the junction held 4 bases outside the gene matches. The CDR3 runs 15 residues. The CDR3 loop reads CASSYPGQGANEQFF. The CDR3 DNA reads TGTGCCAGCAGTTATCCGGGACAGGGGGCAAATGAGCAGTTCTTC.

The chain links TRBV28 to TRBJ1-5; possible D gene TRBD1, 6 bases. The V and J ends lost 3 bases and 5 bases respectively, with 20 bases between them. CDR1 is MDHEN and CDR2 is SYDVKM in the germline V gene. There are 17 residues in the CDR3. The CDR3 DNA reads TGTGCCAGCAGTTTTGGTTCCCTGGGGACACCCTATCAGCCCCAGCATTTT. Encoded protein: CASSFGSLGTPYQPQHF.

This chain links TRBV6-6 with TRBJ2-5; D gene unclear. The V gene's germline CDR1 is MNHNY and CDR2 SVGAGI (reference sequence). Deletions cut 1 base from V and 4 bases from J, with 4 bases between. The CDR3 totals 12 residues. Here the CDR3 DNA reads TGTGCCAGCAGTTACTTTGGAGAGACCCAGTACTTC. This codes for CASSYFGETQYF.

The rearrangement joins TRBV6-5 to TRBJ1-1, with 7 positions matching TRBD1. V was pared by 4 bases and J by 1 base, with 3 bases of the junction left unmatched. This CDR3 has 14 amino acids. Germline CDR1 is MNHEY and CDR2 is SVGAGI. The CDR3, as DNA: TGTGCCAGCAGTTGGGGGACAGCGAACACTGAAGCTTTCTTT. As protein: CASSWGTANTEAFF.

The chain has TRBV19 and TRBJ1-5; weak D call: TRBD1 (5 bases). Deletions cut 6 bases from V and 5 bases from J, with 17 bases between. Germline CDR1 LNHDA, CDR2 SQIVND (reference sequence). The CDR3 loop spans 15 amino acids. CDR3 loop: CASRPQDQDYQPQHF. The CDR3 nucleotides read TGTGCCAGTAGGCCACAGGATCAGGACTATCAGCCCCAGCATTTT.

The V and J genes are TRBV21-1 and TRBJ2-1; TRBD1, as called in the table, went unchecked against the DNA. TRBV21-1 represents a pseudogene. This CDR3 contains 14 residues. The CDR3 is CASSKGTVYNEQFF. DNA of the CDR3: TGTGCCAGCAGCAAAGGGACAGTCTACAATGAGCAGTTCTTC.

This rearrangement joins TRBV6-5 to TRBJ1-1; no definite D call. The CDR3 covers 13 residues. The V and J ends lost 1 base and 0 bases respectively, with 3 bases between them. CDR1 is MNHEY, CDR2 SVGAGI, per germline. The CDR3 spells CASSYLVNTEAFF. DNA for the CDR3: TGTGCCAGCAGTTACTTGGTGAACACTGAAGCTTTCTTT.

The chain recombines TRBV11-2 with TRBJ2-7, with D possibly TRBD2 on 6 matching bases. The germline V gene encodes CDR1 SGHAT and CDR2 FQNNGV. The CDR3 is made up of 14 amino acids. V was trimmed by 1 base and J by 4 bases, leaving 11 bases between them. For the CDR3, the DNA is TGTGCCAGCAGCTTAGTTCCTAGCGTGTACGAGCAGTACTTC. Translated: CASSLVPSVYEQYF.